What follows are 8 T cell receptor beta chains derived from one specimen sequenced in a study of cytomegalovirus exposure and HLA in healthy donors. The study ran its PCR with 60 Vbeta and 13 Jbeta primers. Using immunoSEQ multiplex PCR, the repertoire was profiled, and TCRdb retains in-frame clones only, with some absent. This sample has around 150,000 clones, with 70% to 90% found just once. The material sequenced was PBMCs. These receptor sequences come from a woman in her forties in good health and CMV-seropositive.

This chain links TRBV28 with TRBJ1-2; D is ambiguous. The V end was cut by 6 bases, the J end by 4 bases, with 15 bases between. CDR1 MDHEN and CDR2 SYDVKM come from the germline V gene. The CDR3 is made up of 14 amino acids. The CDR3 here is CASSWASDLYGYTF. CDR3 bases: TGTGCCAGCAGCTGGGCATCTGATCTCTATGGCTACACCTTC.

The chain uses TRBV27 and TRBJ2-1; D gene uncertain. Trimming shortened V by 7 bases and J by 4 bases, and 17 bases separated the two germline ends. The CDR3 consists of 15 residues. Germline CDR1 MNHEY, CDR2 SMNVEV (reference sequence). The CDR3 DNA is TGTGCCAGCACGCCCGGAGAAGGAAGGTACAATGAGCAGTTCTTC. This sequence encodes CASTPGEGRYNEQFF.

This clone has a single count. The gene calls are TRBV9 and TRBJ2-2; TRBD2 matches at 14 bases. Germline CDR1 reads SGDLS; CDR2 reads YYNGEE. This CDR3 has 18 residues. V gave up 4 bases and J gave up 1 base; unmatched junction bases: 6. As DNA, the CDR3 is TGTGCCAGCAGCCCGTGGACTAGCGGGAGGCTGAACACCGGGGAGCTGTTTTTT. Amino acid sequence: CASSPWTSGRLNTGELFF.

J is TRBJ1-1 and V is TRBV2; D gene uncertain. Germline CDR1 SNHLY, CDR2 FYNNEI. V shed 4 bases and J shed 3 bases, with 6 bases lying between them. The CDR3 loop spans 12 amino acids. The CDR3 reads CASSAGDTEAFF. DNA of the CDR3: TGTGCCAGCAGTGCTGGAGACACTGAAGCTTTCTTT. Supplemented by reference TRBV2 and TRBJ1-1, the full variable domain reads EPEVTQTPSHQVTQMGQEVILRCVPISNHLYFYWYRQILGQKVEFLVSFYNNEISEKSEIFDDQFSVERPDGSNFTLKIRSTKLEDSAMYFCASSAGDTEAFFGQGTRLTVV.

V gene TRBV10-3 combines with J gene TRBJ1-2, with 9 positions matching TRBD1. Germline values: CDR1 ENHRY, CDR2 SYGVKD. There are 15 residues in the CDR3. V lost 6 bases and J lost 7; bases outside the gene matches: 12. The CDR3 bases are TGTGCCATCAGCGCTGCCGGGACAGGGATCCGTGGCTACACCTTC. The encoded protein is CAISAAGTGIRGYTF.

This chain links TRBV5-4 with TRBJ2-7, with 8 bases matching TRBD2. This CDR3 has 15 amino acids. V trimming: 5 bases; J trimming: 0 bases; junction bases outside the gene matches: 7. Per germline, CDR1 SGHNT and CDR2 YYREEE (reference sequence). Written as DNA, the CDR3 is TGTGCCAGCAGACCGACTAGCGAGAGCTCCTACGAGCAGTACTTC. Translation gives CASRPTSESSYEQYF.

V and J are TRBV5-4 and TRBJ2-1; a weak D match, TRBD1 (7 bases). The V gene lost 4 bases and the J gene lost 7 bases, with 24 bases spanning the gap. This CDR3 region has 17 residues. Germline V CDR1 and CDR2: SGHNT, YYREEE (reference sequence). The CDR3 DNA is TGTGCCAGCAGCCCCCGATGGGTCAGCCCAGGGGGGAATGAGCAGTTCTTC. Its translation: CASSPRWVSPGGNEQFF.

The gene calls are TRBV9 and TRBJ2-3; 7 positions agree with TRBD1. The CDR3 consists of 15 residues. Germline values: CDR1 SGDLS, CDR2 YYNGEE. V trimming: 0 bases; J trimming: 2 bases; junction bases outside the gene matches: 3. As DNA, the CDR3 is TGTGCCAGCAGCGTAGGAGGGGGCAACACAGATACGCAGTATTTT. Translating gives CASSVGGGNTDTQYF.